A selection of T cell receptor beta chains follows, all from one sample in a study of CD8+ T cells in alopecia areata. The protocol was immunoSEQ multiplex PCR, while the TCRdb copy is restricted to in-frame clones and leaves out a portion. The sample yields 90,000 to 150,000 clones, 35% to 40% seen once. The sequencing input was CD4+ T cells sorted from blood. Receptor source: a human donor with alopecia areata. Each CDR3 is given with its conserved first and last residue. D genes are given only for firm matches. Some rows mark clone size as missing; the rest say once, few, many or name a class of expanded clone.

j_gene,abundance,len,v_gene,d_gene,CDR3aa,CDR3nt
TRBJ1-6,NA,14,TRBV5-1,NA,CASSFTGRNSPLHF,TGCGCCAGCAGCTTTACAGGAAGGAATTCACCCCTCCACTTT
TRBJ2-1,few,14,TRBV29-1,TRBD2,CSVAELAVYNEQFF,TGCAGCGTTGCGGAACTAGCGGTCTACAATGAGCAGTTCTTC
TRBJ1-2,NA,12,TRBV29-1,NA,CSVERPSYGYTF,TGCAGCGTTGAACGGCCGAGCTATGGCTACACCTTC
TRBJ1-1,NA,13,TRBV29-1,NA,CSVERQLNTEAFF,TGCAGCGTTGAGCGGCAGTTGAACACTGAAGCTTTCTTT
TRBJ1-5,NA,14,TRBV30,NA,CAWSGGASNQPQHF,TGTGCCTGGAGTGGGGGGGCTAGCAATCAGCCCCAGCATTTT
TRBJ1-1,NA,14,TRBV23-1,NA,CASSQSDGNTEAFF,TGCGCCAGCAGTCAATCGGACGGGAACACTGAAGCTTTCTTT
TRBJ2-7,NA,15,TRBV29-1,NA,CSTLRDFSPAYEQYF,TGCAGCACCCTGAGAGACTTCAGCCCCGCCTACGAGCAGTACTTC
TRBJ2-4,NA,13,TRBV5-4,NA,CASSLGQENIQYF,TGTGCCAGCAGCTTGGGACAGGAAAACATTCAGTACTTC
TRBJ2-1,once,15,TRBV5-4,NA,CASSLVGSHYNEQFF,TGTGCCAGCAGCTTGGTGGGCTCCCATTACAATGAGCAGTTCTTC
TRBJ1-2,NA,13,TRBV5-4,TRBD1,CASSDRDSYGYTF,TGTGCCAGCAGCGACCGGGACAGCTATGGCTACACCTTC
TRBJ2-5,few,14,TRBV6-5,TRBD1,CASSYRQGHETQYF,TGTGCCAGCAGTTACAGACAGGGGCACGAGACCCAGTACTTC
TRBJ2-3,few,11,TRBV29-1,NA,CSLFKADTQYF,TGCAGCCTCTTCAAGGCAGATACGCAGTATTTT
TRBJ2-6,NA,13,TRBV29-1,NA,CSVGPGGANVLTF,TGCAGCGTTGGGCCAGGGGGGGCCAACGTCCTGACTTTC
TRBJ1-2,NA,13,TRBV30,NA,CAWTPPWGPGYTF,TGTGCCTGGACTCCACCCTGGGGTCCTGGCTACACCTTC
TRBJ1-5,NA,13,TRBV30,NA,CAWSPRERQPQHF,TGTGCCTGGAGTCCCCGTGAACGCCAGCCCCAGCATTTT
TRBJ1-2,NA,15,TRBV7-9,NA,CASSSPARPGYGYTF,TGTGCCAGCAGCTCCCCGGCTAGACCCGGCTATGGCTACACCTTC
TRBJ1-4,NA,13,TRBV27,NA,CASRAIVDEKLFF,TGTGCCAGCAGGGCAATTGTGGATGAAAAACTGTTTTTT
TRBJ1-5,NA,14,TRBV2,NA,CASEADYSNQPQHF,TGTGCCAGCGAGGCGGATTATAGCAATCAGCCCCAGCATTTT
TRBJ2-7,NA,14,TRBV7-9,TRBD1,CASSTRDRVYEQYF,TGTGCCAGCAGCACCAGGGACAGGGTTTACGAGCAGTACTTC
TRBJ1-2,few,11,TRBV29-1,NA,CSVGRDYGYTF,TGCAGCGTTGGCCGGGACTATGGCTACACCTTC
TRBJ2-7,NA,14,TRBV29-1,NA,CSVEFRGEDYEQYF,TGCAGCGTGGAGTTCAGGGGGGAGGACTACGAGCAGTACTTC
TRBJ2-7,few,14,TRBV28,TRBD1,CASSSGTGGYEQYF,TGTGCCAGCAGTTCCGGGACAGGGGGCTACGAGCAGTACTTC
TRBJ2-3,few,13,TRBV29-1,NA,CSVGGIFTDTQYF,TGCAGCGTTGGGGGGATCTTCACAGATACGCAGTATTTT
TRBJ1-5,NA,16,TRBV28,TRBD1,CASSIAGTGGNQPQHF,TGTGCCAGCAGTATCGCCGGGACAGGGGGCAATCAGCCCCAGCATTTT
TRBJ2-7,NA,14,TRBV29-1,NA,CSVESRTGSYEQYF,TGCAGCGTTGAATCCCGGACCGGGTCCTACGAGCAGTACTTC
TRBJ2-3,few,15,TRBV5-1,NA,CASSFRGDSTDTQYF,TGCGCCAGCAGCTTCCGTGGGGACAGCACAGATACGCAGTATTTT
TRBJ2-1,NA,16,TRBV7-9,TRBD2,CASSHTGTSGNNEQFF,TGTGCCAGCAGCCACACCGGGACTAGCGGGAACAATGAGCAGTTCTTC
TRBJ2-7,NA,14,TRBV2,TRBD1,CASLGQGLTHEQYF,TGTGCCAGCCTCGGACAGGGTCTAACCCACGAGCAGTACTTC
TRBJ2-3,few,19,TRBV5-1,TRBD2,CASSLKGPALAGGEDTQYF,TGCGCCAGCAGCCTCAAGGGCCCCGCGCTAGCGGGGGGGGAGGATACGCAGTATTTT
TRBJ1-1,few,13,TRBV14,NA,CASRLQRNTEAFF,TGTGCCAGCAGGCTACAGAGAAACACTGAAGCTTTCTTT
TRBJ2-1,NA,13,TRBV30,TRBD2,CAWSRRERGEQFF,TGTGCCTGGAGTAGGCGGGAGAGAGGTGAGCAGTTCTTC
TRBJ2-1,few,18,TRBV4-3,TRBD2,CASSHLGLAGGPSDEQFF,TGCGCCAGCAGCCACCTTGGACTAGCGGGAGGTCCCTCGGATGAGCAGTTCTTC
TRBJ2-3,NA,14,TRBV29-1,NA,CSVELGPAGDTQYF,TGCAGCGTTGAACTTGGACCGGCCGGGGATACGCAGTATTTT
TRBJ2-1,NA,15,TRBV9,NA,CASSVGTSLYNEQFF,TGTGCCAGCAGCGTAGGGACTTCACTTTACAATGAGCAGTTCTTC
TRBJ1-1,few,13,TRBV18,NA,CASSYRENTEAFF,TGTGCCAGCTCCTACAGGGAAAACACTGAAGCTTTCTTT
TRBJ2-2,NA,14,TRBV5-1,TRBD1,CASTGTENTGELFF,TGCGCCAGCACGGGGACAGAGAACACCGGGGAGCTGTTTTTT
TRBJ2-2,NA,17,TRBV11-2,NA,CASSLVLGSDPTGELFF,TGTGCCAGCAGCTTAGTTTTGGGTTCGGACCCAACCGGGGAGCTGTTTTTT
TRBJ1-2,NA,16,TRBV29-1,NA,CSVEETSMTARYGYTF,TGCAGCGTTGAGGAGACTTCTATGACGGCCCGCTATGGCTACACCTTC
TRBJ2-5,NA,15,TRBV7-9,NA,CASSLADGRQETQYF,TGTGCCAGCAGCCTCGCGGACGGACGGCAAGAGACCCAGTACTTC
TRBJ2-7,NA,14,TRBV7-2,TRBD1,CASSKPGQGYEQYF,TGTGCCAGCAGTAAACCTGGACAGGGTTACGAGCAGTACTTC
TRBJ2-2,few,15,TRBV29-1,TRBD2,CSVEKREAYTGELFF,TGCAGCGTTGAAAAGCGGGAGGCCTACACCGGGGAGCTGTTTTTT
TRBJ2-1,once,19,TRBV4-3,TRBD2,CASSQGGTSGRAAGYEQFF,TGCGCCAGCAGCCAGGGAGGGACTAGCGGGAGGGCCGCGGGCTATGAGCAGTTCTTC
TRBJ1-2,NA,13,TRBV7-3,NA,CASSLNGGSGYTF,TGTGCCAGCAGCTTAAACGGAGGGAGTGGCTACACCTTC
TRBJ2-3,once,13,TRBV7-2,NA,CASSLANTDTQYF,TGTGCCAGCAGCTTAGCCAACACAGATACGCAGTATTTT
TRBJ2-7,NA,13,TRBV28,TRBD1,CASMGQGIYEQYF,TGTGCCAGCATGGGACAGGGGATTTACGAGCAGTACTTC
TRBJ2-2,NA,14,TRBV25-1,TRBD2,CASSWASGNGELFF,TGTGCCAGCAGTTGGGCTAGCGGGAACGGGGAGCTGTTTTTT
TRBJ2-4,few,13,TRBV18,NA,CASSPPGMDIQYF,TGTGCCAGCTCACCACCAGGGATGGACATTCAGTACTTC
TRBJ2-1,NA,14,TRBV29-1,TRBD2,CSVEKLREVGEQFF,TGCAGCGTTGAAAAATTGCGGGAGGTAGGTGAGCAGTTCTTC
TRBJ2-4,few,16,TRBV7-2,NA,CASSLGARGPQNIQYF,TGTGCCAGCAGCTTGGGGGCGCGAGGGCCCCAAAACATTCAGTACTTC
TRBJ2-1,NA,14,TRBV7-7,TRBD1,CASSLRGTVTEQFF,TGTGCCAGCAGCCTCCGTGGGACAGTCACTGAGCAGTTCTTC
TRBJ2-7,NA,12,TRBV7-2,NA,CASSLFSYEQYF,TGTGCCAGCAGCTTATTCAGCTACGAGCAGTACTTC
TRBJ2-1,NA,16,TRBV5-6,TRBD2,CASSLAAGRAYNEQFF,TGTGCCAGCAGCTTGGCTGCCGGGAGGGCTTACAATGAGCAGTTCTTC
TRBJ2-3,NA,19,TRBV9,NA,CASSGVGGSSHPSTDTQYF,TGTGCCAGCAGCGGGGTAGGGGGGAGCAGCCACCCTAGCACAGATACGCAGTATTTT
TRBJ1-2,few,12,TRBV30,NA,CAWSVVAYGYTF,TGTGCCTGGAGTGTAGTTGCCTATGGCTACACCTTC
TRBJ2-5,few,13,TRBV5-4,NA,CASSFEVQETQYF,TGTGCCAGCAGCTTTGAAGTCCAAGAGACCCAGTACTTC
TRBJ1-5,NA,13,TRBV7-9,NA,CASSSWLSQPQHF,TGTGCCAGCAGCTCTTGGTTATCACAGCCCCAGCATTTT
TRBJ1-4,NA,15,TRBV5-1,NA,CASSLRQATNEKLFF,TGCGCCAGCAGCCTAAGACAAGCAACTAATGAAAAACTGTTTTTT
TRBJ2-3,NA,12,TRBV6-5,NA,CASSTGLGTQYF,TGTGCCAGCAGTACTGGTTTGGGTACGCAGTATTTT